The 20 T cell receptor beta chains below were found in one sample sequenced in a study of cytomegalovirus exposure and HLA in healthy donors. The PCR employed 60 Vbeta primers together with 13 Jbeta primers. The method was immunoSEQ multiplex PCR; TCRdb's version includes in-frame clones alone and lacks a portion of them. Of more than 110,000 clones detected, around three quarters appear once; the ten largest clones hold about 2.2%. The sequencing input was PBMCs. The receptors shown here come from a woman in her sixties in good health and CMV-seropositive.

The V gene is TRBV25-1, the J gene TRBJ2-3, with a tentative D call TRBD1 (6 bases). V lost 7 bases, J lost 2 bases, and 10 bases lay in between. Germline V gene data show CDR1 as MGHDK and CDR2 as SYGVNS. This CDR3 has 13 amino acids. The CDR3 sequence is CASTRDNTDTQYF. The CDR3 nucleotides read TGTGCCAGCACCCGGGACAACACAGATACGCAGTATTTT.

This clone was recorded a few times. The junction departs from germline at one end; a sequencing error may be responsible. The gene calls are TRBV27 and TRBJ1-2; 9 bases match TRBD1. Germline CDR1 is MNHEY and CDR2 is SMNVEV (reference sequence). The CDR3 contains 13 residues. The CDR3 nucleotides read TGTGCCAGCAGTTTATCCGGACAGGGGCGCGCACAGTTC. Amino acids: CASSLSGQGRAQF.

This chain uses TRBV28 with TRBJ1-2; tentative D call: TRBD1 (5 bases). This CDR3 has 12 amino acids. Germline CDR1 is MDHEN and CDR2 is SYDVKM. Trimming removed 11 bases from V and 4 bases from J, with 14 bases in between. CDR3 loop: CAVGRGSYGYTF. DNA for the CDR3: TGTGCCGTTGGCCGGGGGTCCTATGGCTACACCTTC.

The gene calls are TRBV19 and TRBJ2-7; TRBD2 matches at 12 bases. The CDR3 loop spans 17 amino acids. Germline V gene lookup returns CDR1 LNHDA and CDR2 SQIVND (reference sequence). Losses at the gene ends were 1 base for V and 2 bases for J; bases not matched to a gene: 6. In DNA, the CDR3 is TGTGCCAGTAGTATAGCCCCGCTAGCGGGGGGGCCCTACGAGCAGTACTTC. As protein: CASSIAPLAGGPYEQYF.

This clone was detected a few times. The sample carries other DNA sequences with the same CDR3. J is TRBJ1-5 and V is TRBV5-1, with D perhaps TRBD1 (5 bases). Germline lookup yields CDR1 SGHRS and CDR2 YFSETQ. CDR3 length: 13 residues. With 1 base removed from V and 5 bases from J, the gap between germline ends came to 7 bases. The CDR3 DNA is TGCGCCAGCAGCTTGCAGGGTGATCAGCCCCAGCATTTT. As protein: CASSLQGDQPQHF.

The V gene is TRBV7-9, the J gene TRBJ1-2; 9 nucleotides line up with TRBD1. After removal of 5 bases from V and 4 bases from J, the junction contained 14 bases not matched to a gene. The CDR3 covers 17 residues. Germline CDR1 is SEHNR and CDR2 is FQNEAQ (reference sequence). The CDR3 loop reads CASSPRDRAGFIYGYTF. The CDR3 DNA sequence: TGTGCCAGCAGCCCGCGGGACAGGGCGGGATTTATCTATGGCTACACCTTC.

The CDR3: CASSIPQAGGESNQPQHF. CDR3 nucleotide sequence: TGTGCCAGCAGCATACCACAGGCAGGGGGCGAAAGCAATCAGCCCCAGCATTTT. This rearrangement joins TRBV7-2 to TRBJ1-5, with TRBD1 matching over 8 bases. J gave up 1 base and V 5 bases, and 13 bases lay outside the gene matches. Germline CDR1 is SGHTA and CDR2 is FQGNSA. The CDR3 consists of 18 residues.

V and J are TRBV7-2 and TRBJ2-1; TRBD1 aligns across 9 bases. Germline assignment: CDR1 SGHTA and CDR2 FQGNSA. The CDR3 sequence is 14 residues long. V lost 4 bases, J lost 10 bases, and 8 bases stayed unmatched. The CDR3 coding sequence is TGTGCCAGCAGCTCCCCGGACAGGGGTGGGGAGCAGTTCTTC. It is translated as CASSSPDRGGEQFF.

V and J are TRBV18 and TRBJ2-5, with a tentative D call TRBD1 (5 bases). The J call is in doubt because the DNA end fits TRBJ2-7 better. The germline CDR1 and CDR2 sequences are KGHSH and LQKENI. This CDR3 is 14 amino acids long. The CDR3 loop is CASSPRVQDYEQYF. The CDR3 region has the DNA TGTGCCAGCTCACCTAGGGTACAGGACTACGAGCAGTACTTC.

This clone has a single count. The chain couples TRBV5-1 to TRBJ2-7; weak D call: TRBD1 (5 bases). V was trimmed by 4 bases and J by 5 bases, leaving 10 bases between them. The length of the CDR3 is 12 residues. CDR1 is SGHRS, CDR2 YFSETQ, per germline. For the CDR3, the DNA is TGCGCCAGCAGCCTAGGACAAAACGAGCAGTACTTC. This sequence encodes CASSLGQNEQYF.

The V gene is TRBV6-1, the J gene TRBJ2-1; 9 positions match TRBD2. Germline CDR1 reads MNHNS; CDR2 reads SASEGT. The junction had 7 bases not matched to a gene; V was cut back by 10 bases and J by 0 bases. CDR3 length: 15 residues. CDR3 in amino acids: CATRTSVYSYNEQFF. CDR3 coding DNA: TGTGCCACCCGGACTAGCGTCTACTCCTACAATGAGCAGTTCTTC.

The chain combines TRBV4-1 with TRBJ2-1; the D gene is possibly TRBD2 (6 bases). In germline, CDR1 is MGHRA, CDR2 YSYEKL. The CDR3 is made up of 16 amino acids. V was pared by 4 bases and J by 6 bases, with 19 bases between. In DNA form, the CDR3 reads TGCGCCAGCAGCCCCCGCCGGGAGACTCAGACCAATGAGCAGTTCTTC. Translating gives CASSPRRETQTNEQFF.

This chain uses TRBV6-5 with TRBJ2-3; maybe TRBD1 (6 bases). V was shortened by 6 bases and J by 0 bases, with 13 bases between the two germline ends. Germline V gene lookup returns CDR1 MNHEY and CDR2 SVGAGI. This CDR3 is 15 amino acids long. The CDR3 DNA is TGTGCCAGCAGCAGAGGGGGTACTAGCACAGATACGCAGTATTTT. Translated, it gives CASSRGGTSTDTQYF.

V and J are TRBV28 and TRBJ2-7; the D gene is possibly TRBD2 (7 bases). CDR1 is MDHEN, CDR2 SYDVKM, per germline. This CDR3 has 12 residues. Trimming cost V 3 bases and J 6 bases, with 9 bases left between them. The DNA for the CDR3 is TGTGCCAGCAGTTTGGGAGGGGGCGAGCAGTACTTC. This codes for CASSLGGGEQYF. The whole variable domain, remainder taken from reference TRBV28 and TRBJ2-7, is DVKVTQSSRYLVKRTGEKVFLECVQDMDHENMFWYRQDPGLGLRLIYFSYDVKMKEKGDIPEGYSVSREKKERFSLILESASTNQTSMYLCASSLGGGEQYFGPGTRLTVT.

This sequence joins TRBV30 and TRBJ1-5, with a possible D match to TRBD1 (6 bases). V lost 5 bases and J 2 bases, leaving 13 bases between the germline ends. There are 14 residues in the CDR3. Germline V gene lookup returns CDR1 GTSNPN and CDR2 SVGIG (reference sequence). CDR3 amino acids: CAWGVGARNQPQHF. CDR3 nucleotides: TGTGCCTGGGGGGTGGGGGCTCGCAATCAGCCCCAGCATTTT. The full variable domain, in which reference TRBV30 and TRBJ1-5 provide the parts outside the CDR3, is SQTIHQWPATLVQPVGSPLSLECTVEGTSNPNLYWYRQAAGRGLQLLFYSVGIGQISSEVPQNLSASRPQDRQFILSSKKLLLSDSGFYLCAWGVGARNQPQHFGDGTRLSIL.

The DNA of the CDR3 is TGTGCCAGCAGTTTGGGGGGACTAGCGGGAGGGTCCACAGATACGCAGTATTTT. It specifies CASSLGGLAGGSTDTQYF. The chain recombines TRBV28 with TRBJ2-3, with TRBD2 matching 16 bases. Germline V CDR1 and CDR2: MDHEN, SYDVKM. Trimming at V came to 3 bases and at J to 2 bases, leaving 5 bases not matched to a gene. The CDR3 is 18 amino acids.

The rearrangement uses TRBV5-4 and TRBJ2-3; 7 bases line up with TRBD1. Trimming took 4 bases from V and 0 from J; bases not matched to a gene: 5. CDR1 is SGHNT, CDR2 YYREEE, per germline (reference sequence). CDR3 length: 15 amino acids. The DNA for the CDR3 is TGTGCCAGCAGCACGAGGGACAGAAGCACAGATACGCAGTATTTT. This sequence encodes CASSTRDRSTDTQYF.

The V and J genes are TRBV19 and TRBJ1-1; D is possibly TRBD1 (5 bases). Trimming pared 4 bases from V and 4 bases from J, leaving 13 bases between. The CDR3 contains 14 residues. CDR1 and CDR2 from the germline V gene are LNHDA and SQIVND (reference sequence). This CDR3 reads CASSNARGVTEAFF. DNA of the CDR3: TGTGCCAGTAGTAACGCCCGGGGGGTCACTGAAGCTTTCTTT.

This clone was detected only a few times. V is TRBV20-1 and J is TRBJ2-1; D unclear. Germline CDR1 and CDR2: DFQATT and SNEGSKA (reference sequence). CDR3 length: 11 residues. Trimming pared 4 bases from V and 6 bases from J, leaving 7 bases between. The DNA of the CDR3 is TGCAGTGCTACCCCGTCCAATGAGCAGTTCTTC. This translates into CSATPSNEQFF.

The chain uses TRBV5-1 and TRBJ1-4; D not certain. In germline, CDR1 is SGHRS, CDR2 YFSETQ. CDR3 length equals 14 residues. V lost 1 base and J lost 4, with 8 bases in between. The CDR3 region has the DNA TGCGCCAGCAGCTTGAGCGGGAGTAATGAAAAACTGTTTTTT. As protein: CASSLSGSNEKLFF.